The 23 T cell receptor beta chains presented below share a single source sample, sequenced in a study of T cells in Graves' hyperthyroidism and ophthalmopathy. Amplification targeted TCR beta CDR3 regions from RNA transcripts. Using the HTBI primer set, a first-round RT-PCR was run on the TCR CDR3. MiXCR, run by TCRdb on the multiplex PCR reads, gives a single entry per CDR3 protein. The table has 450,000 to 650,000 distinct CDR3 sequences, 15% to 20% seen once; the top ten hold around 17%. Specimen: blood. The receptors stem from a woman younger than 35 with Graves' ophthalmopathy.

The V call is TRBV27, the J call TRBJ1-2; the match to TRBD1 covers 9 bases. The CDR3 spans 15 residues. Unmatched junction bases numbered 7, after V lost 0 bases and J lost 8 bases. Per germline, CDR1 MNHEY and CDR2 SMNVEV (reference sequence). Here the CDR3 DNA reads TGTGCCAGCAGTTTATCCGGGACAGGGATTTTCGGCTACACCTTC. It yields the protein CASSLSGTGIFGYTF.

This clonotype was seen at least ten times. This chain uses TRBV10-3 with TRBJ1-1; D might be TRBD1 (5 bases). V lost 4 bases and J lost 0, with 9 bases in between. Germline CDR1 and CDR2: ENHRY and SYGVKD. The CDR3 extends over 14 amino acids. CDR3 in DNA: TGTGCCATCAGTGGCGGGGGAATGAACACTGAAGCTTTCTTT. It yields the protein CAISGGGMNTEAFF.

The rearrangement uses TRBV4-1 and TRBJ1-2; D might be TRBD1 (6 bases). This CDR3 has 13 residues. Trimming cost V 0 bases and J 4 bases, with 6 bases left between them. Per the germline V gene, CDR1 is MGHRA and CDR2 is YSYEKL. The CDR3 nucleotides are TGCGCCAGCAGCCAAGAACAGGGCTATGGCTACACCTTC. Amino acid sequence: CASSQEQGYGYTF.

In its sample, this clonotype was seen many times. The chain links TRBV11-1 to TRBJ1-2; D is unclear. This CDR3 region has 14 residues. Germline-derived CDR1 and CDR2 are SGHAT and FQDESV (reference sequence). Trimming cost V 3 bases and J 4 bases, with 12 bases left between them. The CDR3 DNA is TGTGCCAGCAGCTTCGGGAAGAGAGGCTATGGCTACACCTTC. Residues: CASSFGKRGYGYTF.

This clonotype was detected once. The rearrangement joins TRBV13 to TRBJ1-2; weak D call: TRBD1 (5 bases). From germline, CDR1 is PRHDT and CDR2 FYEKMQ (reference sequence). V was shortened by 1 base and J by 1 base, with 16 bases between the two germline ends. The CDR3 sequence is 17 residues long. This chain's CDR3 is CASSLVQWRGGNYGYTF. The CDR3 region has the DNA TGTGCCAGCAGCTTAGTTCAATGGCGGGGCGGTAACTATGGCTACACCTTC.

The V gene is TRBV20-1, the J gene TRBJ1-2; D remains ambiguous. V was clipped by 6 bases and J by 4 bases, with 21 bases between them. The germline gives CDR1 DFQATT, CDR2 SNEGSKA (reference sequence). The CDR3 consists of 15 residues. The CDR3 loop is CSADWVSSFIYGYTF. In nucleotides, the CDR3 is TGCAGTGCGGACTGGGTCAGCAGCTTTATCTATGGCTACACCTTC.

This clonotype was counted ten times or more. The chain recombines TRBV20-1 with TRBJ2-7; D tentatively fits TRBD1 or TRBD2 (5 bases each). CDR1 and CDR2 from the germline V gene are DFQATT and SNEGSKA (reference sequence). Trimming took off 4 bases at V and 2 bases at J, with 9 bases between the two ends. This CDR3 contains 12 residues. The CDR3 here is CSANRDAYEQYF. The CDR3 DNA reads TGCAGTGCTAACCGGGACGCCTACGAGCAGTACTTC.

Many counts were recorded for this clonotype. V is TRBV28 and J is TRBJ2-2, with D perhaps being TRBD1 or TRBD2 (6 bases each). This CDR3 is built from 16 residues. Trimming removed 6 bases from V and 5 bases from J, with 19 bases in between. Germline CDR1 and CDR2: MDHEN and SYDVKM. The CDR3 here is CASRDRGAGETGELFF. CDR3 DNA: TGTGCCAGCAGGGACCGCGGGGCAGGGGAAACCGGGGAGCTGTTTTTT.

The DNA of the CDR3 is TGTGCCAGCTCACCGGGACTAGCGGGGACCTACGAGCAGTTCTTC. It encodes CASSPGLAGTYEQFF. The rearrangement links TRBV18 to TRBJ2-7, with 13 bases identical to TRBD2. The DNA matches TRBJ2-1 better at its end, which makes the J call doubtful. The CDR3 covers 15 residues. Germline V lookup: CDR1 KGHSH, CDR2 LQKENI.

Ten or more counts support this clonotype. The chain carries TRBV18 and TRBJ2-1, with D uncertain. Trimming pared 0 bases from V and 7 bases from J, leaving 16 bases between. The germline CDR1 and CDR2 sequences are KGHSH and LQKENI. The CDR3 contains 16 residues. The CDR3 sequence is CASSPPLYGVGNEQFF. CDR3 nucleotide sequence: TGTGCCAGCTCACCACCCCTGTATGGGGTAGGGAATGAGCAGTTCTTC.

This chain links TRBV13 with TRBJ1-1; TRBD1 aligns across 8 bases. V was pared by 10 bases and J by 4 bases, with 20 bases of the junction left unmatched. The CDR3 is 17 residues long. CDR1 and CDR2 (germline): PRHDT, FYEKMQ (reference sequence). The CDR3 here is CAIRDSGKRTGSTEAFF. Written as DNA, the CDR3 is TGTGCCATCAGGGATTCTGGGAAAAGGACAGGGAGCACTGAAGCTTTCTTT.

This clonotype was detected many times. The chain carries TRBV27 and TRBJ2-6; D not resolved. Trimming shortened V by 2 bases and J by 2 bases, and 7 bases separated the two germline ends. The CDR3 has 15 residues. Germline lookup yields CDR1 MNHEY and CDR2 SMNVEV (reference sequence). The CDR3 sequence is CASSLIGPGANVLTF. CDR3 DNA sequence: TGTGCCAGCAGTTTAATCGGGCCTGGGGCCAACGTCCTGACTTTC.

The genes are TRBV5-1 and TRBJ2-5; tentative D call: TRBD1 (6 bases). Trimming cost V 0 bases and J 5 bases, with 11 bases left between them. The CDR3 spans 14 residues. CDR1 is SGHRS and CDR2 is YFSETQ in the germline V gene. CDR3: CASSLVRGAETQYF. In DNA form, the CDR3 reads TGCGCCAGCAGCTTGGTCAGGGGCGCGGAGACCCAGTACTTC.

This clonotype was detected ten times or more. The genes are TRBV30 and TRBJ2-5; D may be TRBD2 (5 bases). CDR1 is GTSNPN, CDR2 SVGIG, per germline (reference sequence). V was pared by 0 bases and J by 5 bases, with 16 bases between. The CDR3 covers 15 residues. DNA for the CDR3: TGTGCCTGGAGTGTAACGGCCTCCAAGCGGGAGACCCAGTACTTC. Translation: CAWSVTASKRETQYF.

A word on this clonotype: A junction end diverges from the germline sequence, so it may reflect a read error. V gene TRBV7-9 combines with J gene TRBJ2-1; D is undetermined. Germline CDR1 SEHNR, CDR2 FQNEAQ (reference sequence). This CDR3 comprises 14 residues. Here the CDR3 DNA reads TGTGCCAGCAGCTTTTCGGAGACCTACAATGTGCAGTTCTTC. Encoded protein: CASSFSETYNVQFF.

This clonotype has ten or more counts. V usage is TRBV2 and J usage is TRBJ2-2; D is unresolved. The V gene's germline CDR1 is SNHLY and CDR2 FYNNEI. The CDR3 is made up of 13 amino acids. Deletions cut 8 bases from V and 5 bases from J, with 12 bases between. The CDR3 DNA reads TGTGCCAGCGGTCCCTGGGTAACCGGGGAGCTGTTTTTT. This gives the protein CASGPWVTGELFF. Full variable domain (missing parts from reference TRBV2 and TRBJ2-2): EPEVTQTPSHQVTQMGQEVILRCVPISNHLYFYWYRQILGQKVEFLVSFYNNEISEKSEIFDDQFSVERPDGSNFTLKIRSTKLEDSAMYFCASGPWVTGELFFGEGSRLTVL.

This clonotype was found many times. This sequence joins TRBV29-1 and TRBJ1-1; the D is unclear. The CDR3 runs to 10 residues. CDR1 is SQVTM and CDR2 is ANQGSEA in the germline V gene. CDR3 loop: CTVAGTEAFF. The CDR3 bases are TGCACCGTCGCGGGCACTGAAGCTTTCTTT.

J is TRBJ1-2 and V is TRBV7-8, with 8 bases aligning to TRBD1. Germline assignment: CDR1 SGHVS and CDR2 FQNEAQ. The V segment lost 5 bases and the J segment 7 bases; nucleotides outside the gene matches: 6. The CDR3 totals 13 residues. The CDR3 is CASSPTGGGGYTF. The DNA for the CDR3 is TGTGCCAGCAGCCCCACAGGGGGTGGTGGCTACACCTTC.

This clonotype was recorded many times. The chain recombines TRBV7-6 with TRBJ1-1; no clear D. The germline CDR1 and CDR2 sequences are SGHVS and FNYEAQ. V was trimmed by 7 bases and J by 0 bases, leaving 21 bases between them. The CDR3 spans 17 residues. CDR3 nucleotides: TGTGCCAGCAACCCTGCTACACCCGATTCCATGAACACTGAAGCTTTCTTT. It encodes CASNPATPDSMNTEAFF.

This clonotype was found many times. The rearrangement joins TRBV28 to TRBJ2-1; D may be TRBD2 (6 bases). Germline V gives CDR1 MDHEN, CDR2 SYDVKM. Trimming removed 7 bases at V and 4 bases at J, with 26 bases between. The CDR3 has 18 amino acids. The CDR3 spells CASKPELPGPGEYNEQFF. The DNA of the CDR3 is TGTGCCAGCAAGCCTGAATTGCCTGGCCCGGGGGAGTACAATGAGCAGTTCTTC.

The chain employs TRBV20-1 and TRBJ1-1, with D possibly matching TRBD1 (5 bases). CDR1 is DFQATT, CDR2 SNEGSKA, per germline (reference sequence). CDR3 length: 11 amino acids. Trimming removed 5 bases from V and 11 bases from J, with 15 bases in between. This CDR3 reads CSARPQGRAFF. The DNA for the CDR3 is TGCAGTGCTCGCCCTCAGGGAAGGGCTTTCTTT.

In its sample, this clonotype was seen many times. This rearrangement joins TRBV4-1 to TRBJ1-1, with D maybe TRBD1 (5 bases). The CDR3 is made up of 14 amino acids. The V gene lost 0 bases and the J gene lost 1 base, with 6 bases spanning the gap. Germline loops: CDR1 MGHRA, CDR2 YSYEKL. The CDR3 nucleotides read TGCGCCAGCAGCCAAGATGGGGGGAACACTGAAGCTTTCTTT. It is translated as CASSQDGGNTEAFF.

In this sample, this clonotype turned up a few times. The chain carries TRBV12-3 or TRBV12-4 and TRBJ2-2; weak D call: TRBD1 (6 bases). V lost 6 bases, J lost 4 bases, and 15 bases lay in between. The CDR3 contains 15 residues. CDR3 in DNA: TGTGCCAGCAGCCCAAGAGGACAGAGCACCGGGGAGCTGTTTTTT. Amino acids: CASSPRGQSTGELFF.